The T cell receptor (beta chain) described here comes from a study of T cell responses to AZD1222 COVID-19 vaccine. Study results and limitations: Spike-specific TCR breadth and depth both grew after two AZD1222 doses. Females made up more of the donors, who were largely white British, and clonal diversity may have come out too low. The CD4 TCRs associated with vaccination extended across spike and predominated at 160-218 and 743-854.

Germline assignment: CDR1 SGHRS and CDR2 YFSETQ. J lost 4 bases, V lost 0 bases, and 6 bases had no gene match. The CDR3 runs to 16 residues. Method: immunoSEQ multiplex PCR; TCRdb's copy keeps in-frame clones and lacks some. The profile shows more than 75,000 clones, 85% to 90% of them singletons. Note on this clone: The antigen is unknown.

J is TRBJ1-4 and V is TRBV5-1; 7 positions agree with TRBD1. The clonotype was recovered from an adult who received the AZD1222 COVID-19 vaccine. The sequencing here drew on peripheral blood, taken 28 days after the second AZD1222 dose. In DNA, the CDR3 is TGCGCCAGCAGCTTGGGAGGGGGCAGGCGTAATGAAAAACTGTTTTTT. Its protein product is CASSLGGGRRNEKLFF. Combining the CDR3 with reference TRBV5-1 and TRBJ1-4 gives the whole variable domain KAGVTQTPRYLIKTRGQQVTLSCSPISGHRSVSWYQQTPGQGLQFLFEYFSETQRNKGNFPGRFSGRQFSNSRSEMNVSTLELGDSALYLCASSLGGGRRNEKLFFGSGTQLSVL.